This T cell receptor beta chain is from a study of T cells in Graves' hyperthyroidism and ophthalmopathy. Exclusion criteria comprised uncontrolled infection, other autoimmune disease, pregnancy or lactation. The germline CDR1 and CDR2 sequences are LGHNA and YSLEER. The CDR3 runs to 20 residues. Trimming removed 2 bases from V and 0 bases from J; junction bases left unmatched: 10. The CDR3 regions of TCR beta were amplified from RNA transcripts. The TCR CDR3 first-round RT-PCR relied on the HTBI primer set. TCRdb re-called the multiplex PCR reads with MiXCR, one entry per CDR3 protein. The data hold approximately 510,000 distinct CDR3 sequences, with roughly 20% observed a single time.

The sequenced sample was blood. V gene TRBV4-3 combines with J gene TRBJ2-3; TRBD2 matches 14 bases. This TCR derives from a young man with Graves' hyperthyroidism. CDR3 DNA: TGCGCCAGCAGCCAACCCGGACTAGCGGGGGGCTCCACTAGCACAGATACGCAGTATTTT. Its translation is CASSQPGLAGGSTSTDTQYF.